This TCR beta chain stems from a study of cytomegalovirus exposure and HLA in healthy donors. Looking at the study overall: Earlier findings included 90 million to 120 million unique TCR beta sequences obtained from 150 million to 200 million T cells.

Among the donors, all were healthy bone marrow donors. Broader study findings: The only immune exposure information that was available was CMV serostatus.

About this clone: Its specificity is unknown.

V lost 0 bases and J lost 0; bases outside the gene matches: 9. This CDR3 region has 18 residues. Per the germline V gene, CDR1 is SGHTA and CDR2 is FQGNSA. 60 Vbeta and 13 Jbeta primers were used in PCR. Produced via immunoSEQ multiplex PCR; TCRdb's table is partial and in-frame only. Of 110,000 to 150,000 clones listed, about four fifths are singletons. The rearrangement uses TRBV7-2 and TRBJ2-7; 9 bases map to TRBD2. Sequencing input: PBMCs. The receptor was isolated from a woman in her late teens or twenties in good health and CMV-seropositive. The CDR3 loop reads CASSLASGGQTRSYEQYF. The CDR3 region has the DNA TGTGCCAGCAGCTTAGCTAGCGGGGGCCAAACACGCTCCTACGAGCAGTACTTC. The variable domain in full, completed from reference TRBV7-2 and TRBJ2-7, reads GAGVSQSPSNKVTEKGKDVELRCDPISGHTALYWYRQSLGQGLEFLIYFQGNSAPDKSGLPSDRFSAERTGGSVSTLTIQRTQQEDSAVYLCASSLASGGQTRSYEQYFGPGTRLTVT.